This T cell receptor beta chain was recovered during a study of regulatory T cells in long-lasting Graves disease (dated by TCRdb to the early 2020s). For the wider study: Persistent Graves' disease was defined as persistently positive TSH receptor autoantibodies together with antithyroid drug treatment for over 5 years. Peripheral blood TCR sequencing and RNA sequencing compared persistent Graves' disease patients with newly diagnosed Graves' disease patients. The study was registered as a clinical trial and conducted in China. A total of around 35 samples were covered by TCR sequencing, comprising about 13 persistent and approximately 20 newly diagnosed Graves' disease patients. In the clinical cohort, patients with persistent Graves' disease had used antithyroid drugs for an average of around 9.9 years.

Library prep was done by multiplex PCR. Sequencing instrument: Illumina HiSeq 4000. TCR beta libraries were built with iRepertoire HTBI primers and Arm-PCR amplification of CDR3 regions. Before sequencing, the PCR products went through gel purification. Per the source publication's procedure: Gene usage analysis of CDR3 amino acid clonotypes used the approximately 62 TRBV and some 13 TRBJ segments found across samples. COPE and FqMerger were used to merge the filtered high-quality paired reads into contigs. BLAST was used to align contigs to IMGT TRBV, TRBD and TRBJ reference genes, with CDR3 defined following IMGT. Clonotypes above 0.1% frequency were classified as highly expanded clones. Shannon entropy served as the measure of repertoire diversity, while the Gini coefficient captured V-J evenness. Clonotypes shared by more than one individual were considered public. The raw public reads went through TCRdb reprocessing: fastp at Q25, MiXCR clone calling, in-frame beta chains kept. Each entry merges the rows of one CDR3 protein and shows their most common DNA and genes. Clone size and V and J calls follow TCRdb, not the original study. This sample gives some 420,000 distinct CDR3 sequences in total; approximately 22% of them show up just once. Together, the top ten hold about an eighth of the sample.

This clonotype was observed a few times. Its antigen specificity is not known. Base quality data are lacking; no much larger clone is found one base away. Taken with the paper, the label for time point translates to: persistent/refractory GD, antithyroid drugs over 5 years with positive TRAb. For both TCR sequencing and RNA sequencing, RNA was extracted from PBMCs using TRIzol. The diagnosis of Graves' disease followed American Thyroid Association guidelines. Patients were recruited from an endocrinology department in Xi'an, China. Each patient gave roughly 10 milliliters of peripheral blood, collected in an EDTA anticoagulant tube. PBMCs were isolated by Ficoll Paque Plus density gradient separation without further T cell sorting. An Agilent 2100 Bioanalyzer and agarose gel were used to assess RNA quality, and a NanoDrop 2000 was used to measure RNA concentration. The trim is 3 bases for V and 10 bases for J, with a gap of 9 bases between the germline ends. CDR1 MGHDK and CDR2 SYGVNS are derived from the germline V gene. From its cysteine to its phenylalanine, the CDR3 spans 11 amino acids. Only the CDR3 part of the read is kept: 33 bases, read in frame from the first base.

General study outcomes and caveats: The small sample size was acknowledged by the authors as a limitation that may reduce accuracy. Patients with persistent disease shared more public clonotypes (around 3,000) than newly diagnosed patients did (approximately 1,000). Preferential use of TRBV28, TRBJ1-2 and TRBJ2-5 was observed in persistent disease, whereas TRBV20-1 and TRBJ2-1 were favored in newly diagnosed disease. Only peripheral blood was studied, because thyroid tissue, the primary lesion, was inaccessible. Persistent Graves' disease patients showed lower TCR Shannon entropy and fewer highly expanded clones than newly diagnosed patients, suggesting clonal expansion. Only the TCR beta chain was sequenced and analyzed.

The chain uses TRBV25-1 and TRBJ2-5, with an unclear D gene assignment. The source was peripheral blood mononuclear cells (PBMCs), collected when the disease was refractory, from a patient treated with antithyroid drugs. This TCR derives from a female donor with Graves disease. The CDR3 here reads CASSDPRGQYF. The DNA sequence is given as TGTGCCAGCAGTGACCCCCGTGGCCAGTACTTC.